The 28 T cell receptor beta chains given below trace back to one sample, sequenced in a study of a mutant IDH1 vaccine in newly diagnosed glioma. The time point: baseline, week 1 (first vaccination visit). Treatment of the sample: pre-vaccination baseline after standard-of-care therapy. Generated by immunoSEQ multiplex PCR, the TCRdb table keeps only in-frame clones and is missing some. The sample shows about 68,000 clones, around 74% of them seen only once. This specimen was PBMCs, taken from a glioma patient treated with radiotherapy, temozolomide or both. The receptors were sampled from a man aged 50 to 59 with glioma.

The chain combines TRBV9 with TRBJ1-3; D ambiguous. The length of the CDR3 is 14 residues. The V end was cut by 0 bases, the J end by 2 bases, with 6 bases between. Germline CDR1 and CDR2: SGDLS and YYNGEE. The DNA of the CDR3 is TGTGCCAGCAGCGTAGTAGGGACTGGAAACACCATATATTTT. It encodes CASSVVGTGNTIYF.

This rearrangement joins TRBV29-1 to TRBJ1-2; D possibly corresponds to TRBD1 (6 bases). With 4 bases removed from V and 7 bases from J, the gap between germline ends came to 19 bases. The CDR3 length is 14 residues. CDR1 is SQVTM and CDR2 is ANQGSEA in the germline V gene. DNA of the CDR3: TGCAGCGTTGTTATTCTGAGGGGGGGAGGTGGCTACACCTTC. Protein sequence: CSVVILRGGGGYTF.

This chain joins TRBV6-6 and TRBJ2-2; a weak D match, TRBD1 (5 bases). V was shortened by 6 bases and J by 3 bases, with 11 bases between the two germline ends. The V gene's germline CDR1 is MNHNY and CDR2 SVGAGI (reference sequence). There are 14 residues in the CDR3. In DNA, the CDR3 is TGTGCCAGCAGGAGAACAGGAGACACCGGGGAGCTGTTTTTT. Protein: CASRRTGDTGELFF.

This clone was observed a single time. The chain carries TRBV30 and TRBJ2-5, with 10 bases matching TRBD2. This CDR3 comprises 15 residues. Per the germline V gene, CDR1 is GTSNPN and CDR2 is SVGIG (reference sequence). With V trimmed by 5 bases and J by 4 bases, 10 bases remained unmatched. CDR3 bases: TGTGCCTGGCGTTTGGCTAGCGGGGGCCCAGAGACCCAGTACTTC. Amino acid sequence: CAWRLASGGPETQYF. The variable domain in full, with the rest retrieved from reference TRBV30 and TRBJ2-5, is SQTIHQWPATLVQPVGSPLSLECTVEGTSNPNLYWYRQAAGRGLQLLFYSVGIGQISSEVPQNLSASRPQDRQFILSSKKLLLSDSGFYLCAWRLASGGPETQYFGPGTRLLVL.

The chain employs TRBV4-1 and TRBJ1-5, with 8 bases identical to TRBD1. This CDR3 is built from 16 residues. Germline-derived CDR1 and CDR2 are MGHRA and YSYEKL. The junction had 4 bases not matched to a gene; V was cut back by 3 bases and J by 0 bases. In DNA form, the CDR3 reads TGCGCCAGCAGCCACGGCGGACAGGGTAGCAATCAGCCCCAGCATTTT. It yields the protein CASSHGGQGSNQPQHF.

The V gene is TRBV7-2, the J gene TRBJ2-7, with a possible D match to TRBD2 (6 bases). The V end was cut by 5 bases, the J end by 5 bases, with 7 bases between. This CDR3 has 11 amino acids. Germline assignment: CDR1 SGHTA and CDR2 FQGNSA. The CDR3 sequence is CASSGGNEQYF. The CDR3 DNA follows: TGTGCCAGCAGCGGGGGGAACGAGCAGTACTTC. Drawing the rest from reference TRBV7-2 and TRBJ2-7, the complete variable domain is GAGVSQSPSNKVTEKGKDVELRCDPISGHTALYWYRQSLGQGLEFLIYFQGNSAPDKSGLPSDRFSAERTGGSVSTLTIQRTQQEDSAVYLCASSGGNEQYFGPGTRLTVT.

This chain joins TRBV7-8 and TRBJ2-7; D tentatively reads TRBD1 or TRBD2 (5 bases each). Germline V lookup: CDR1 SGHVS, CDR2 FQNEAQ. Trimming left V 1 base short and J 1 base short, with 17 bases between. The CDR3 runs 17 residues. The CDR3 region is CASSLGGSPRQSYEQYF. CDR3 DNA sequence: TGTGCCAGCAGCTTAGGGGGGTCCCCGCGACAATCCTACGAGCAGTACTTC.

The CDR3 loop reads CASSKGGAYNEQFF. CDR3 coding DNA: TGTGCCAGTAGTAAAGGGGGCGCCTACAATGAGCAGTTCTTC. The chain combines TRBV19 with TRBJ2-1, with TRBD1 matching over 7 bases. V dropped 4 bases and J dropped 2; count of bases not matched to a gene: 2. Germline V CDR1 and CDR2: LNHDA, SQIVND (reference sequence). This CDR3 comprises 14 residues.

V usage is TRBV2 and J usage is TRBJ1-2; 9 bases agree with TRBD1. Germline V gene lookup returns CDR1 SNHLY and CDR2 FYNNEI. CDR3 length: 13 amino acids. Trimming removed 6 bases from V and 5 bases from J; junction bases left unmatched: 4. The CDR3 DNA sequence: TGTGCCAGCAGACCCGGACAGGGGTATGGCTACACCTTC. This gives the protein CASRPGQGYGYTF.

This clone came up once. The rearrangement joins TRBV5-1 to TRBJ1-5; perhaps TRBD1 as D (5 bases). The ends were cut back, 0 bases at V and 6 bases at J, with 13 bases in the middle. From germline, CDR1 is SGHRS and CDR2 YFSETQ. This CDR3 region has 15 residues. CDR3 DNA: TGCGCCAGCAGCTTGGGAGGGGTGATGGGTCAGCCCCAGCATTTT. Translation gives CASSLGGVMGQPQHF.

V usage is TRBV6-6 and J usage is TRBJ1-5; D not certain. Germline-derived CDR1 and CDR2 are MNHNY and SVGAGI (reference sequence). V was shortened by 6 bases and J by 4 bases, with 13 bases between the two germline ends. CDR3 length equals 14 residues. DNA of the CDR3: TGTGCCAGCAGCCCGGGTGCCGCGAATCAGCCCCAGCATTTT. It specifies CASSPGAANQPQHF.

This chain links TRBV14 with TRBJ2-5; D is unresolved. Germline assignment: CDR1 SGHDN and CDR2 FVKESK. This CDR3 has 14 amino acids. V dropped 4 bases and J dropped 0 bases, with 9 bases sitting between them. CDR3 protein: CASSPSPYQETQYF. DNA of the CDR3: TGTGCCAGCAGCCCCTCCCCTTACCAAGAGACCCAGTACTTC.

The gene calls are TRBV7-9 and TRBJ1-2, with a weak D call TRBD1 (6 bases). The CDR3 consists of 14 residues. Trimming shortened V by 3 bases and J by 2 bases, and 10 bases separated the two germline ends. Germline V gene lookup returns CDR1 SEHNR and CDR2 FQNEAQ (reference sequence). The CDR3, as DNA: TGTGCCAGCAGCTTCCAACAGGGCAACTATGGCTACACCTTC. It codes for CASSFQQGNYGYTF. Together with reference TRBV7-9 and TRBJ1-2, the CDR3 gives the full variable domain: DTGVSQNPRHKITKRGQNVTFRCDPISEHNRLYWYRQTLGQGPEFLTYFQNEAQLEKSRLLSDRFSAERPKGSFSTLEIQRTEQGDSAMYLCASSFQQGNYGYTFGSGTRLTVV.

This clone was detected only a few times. This rearrangement joins TRBV11-2 to TRBJ2-7; maybe TRBD1 (6 bases). Per the germline V gene, CDR1 is SGHAT and CDR2 is FQNNGV. The CDR3 is made up of 13 amino acids. The V and J ends lost 4 bases and 6 bases respectively, with 13 bases between them. CDR3 region: CASSSRPGAEQYF. For the CDR3, the DNA is TGTGCCAGCAGCTCCCGTCCAGGGGCCGAGCAGTACTTC.

The rearrangement links TRBV6-1 to TRBJ1-1; D remains unclear. Germline assignment: CDR1 MNHNS and CDR2 SASEGT. The CDR3 has 13 residues. V was pared by 1 base and J by 2 bases, with 5 bases between. CDR3 region: CASSEGRNTEAFF. The CDR3 DNA sequence: TGTGCCAGCAGTGAAGGGAGAAACACTGAAGCTTTCTTT.

The rearrangement uses TRBV19 and TRBJ2-5; TRBD2 might be the D (5 bases). The germline CDR1 and CDR2 sequences are LNHDA and SQIVND (reference sequence). The length of the CDR3 is 15 residues. Trimming removed 1 base from V and 4 bases from J, with 13 bases in between. Written as DNA, the CDR3 is TGTGCCAGTAGTATAGGAGGGATAGGAGGAGAGACCCAGTACTTC. Its translation: CASSIGGIGGETQYF. Full variable domain (remainder filled in from reference TRBV19 and TRBJ2-5): DGGITQSPKYLFRKEGQNVTLSCEQNLNHDAMYWYRQDPGQGLRLIYYSQIVNDFQKGDIAEGYSVSREKKESFPLTVTSAQKNPTAFYLCASSIGGIGGETQYFGPGTRLLVL.

This CDR3 is CASSRDPGNTEAFF. The CDR3 nucleotides are TGTGCCAGCAGTCGGGACCCGGGGAACACTGAAGCTTTCTTT. This chain connects TRBV28 to TRBJ1-1; D may be TRBD1 (5 bases). With 5 bases removed from V and 1 base from J, the gap between germline ends came to 11 bases. CDR3 length: 14 amino acids. Per the germline V gene, CDR1 is MDHEN and CDR2 is SYDVKM.

V is TRBV6-1 and J is TRBJ1-1, with D unresolved. CDR3 size: 14 residues. From germline, CDR1 is MNHNS and CDR2 SASEGT. Trimming left V 6 bases short and J 3 bases short, with 14 bases between. The CDR3 coding sequence is TGTGCCAGCAGACACCAAGTGGCGGACACTGAAGCTTTCTTT. Protein: CASRHQVADTEAFF.

J is TRBJ1-1 and V is TRBV6-5; D is uncertain. V lost 2 bases, J lost 1 base, and 5 bases lay in between. This CDR3 region has 13 residues. CDR1 and CDR2 (germline): MNHEY, SVGAGI. The CDR3 protein is CASSYTENTEAFF. CDR3 bases: TGTGCCAGCAGTTACACAGAGAACACTGAAGCTTTCTTT.

The rearrangement joins TRBV5-6 to TRBJ2-7, with D unclear. The CDR3 consists of 13 residues. Germline assignment: CDR1 SGHDT and CDR2 YYEEEE. Trimming removed 1 base at V and 5 bases at J, with 10 bases between. CDR3 nucleotide sequence: TGTGCCAGCAGCTTGTTAGGATCCGACGAGCAGTACTTC. It encodes CASSLLGSDEQYF.

The genes are TRBV6-5 and TRBJ1-5; D not resolved. The CDR3 totals 15 residues. V lost 0 bases, J lost 3 bases, and 9 bases lay in between. Germline CDR1 MNHEY, CDR2 SVGAGI. CDR3: CASSYSIRANQPQHF. The CDR3 nucleotides are TGTGCCAGCAGTTACTCGATAAGGGCCAATCAGCCCCAGCATTTT.

The genes are TRBV30 and TRBJ1-3; D gene ambiguous. Trimming pared 3 bases from V and 4 bases from J, leaving 16 bases between. Germline CDR1 is GTSNPN and CDR2 is SVGIG (reference sequence). The CDR3 extends over 15 amino acids. CDR3 DNA sequence: TGTGCCTGGAGCGTTGACCCCAGCAGAGGAAACACCATATATTTT. Residues: CAWSVDPSRGNTIYF.

In this sample, this clone turned up once. The rearrangement uses TRBV5-1 and TRBJ2-7, with TRBD1 matching over 7 bases. Germline loops: CDR1 SGHRS, CDR2 YFSETQ. V trimming: 0 bases; J trimming: 5 bases; junction bases outside the gene matches: 11. This CDR3 region has 16 residues. DNA for the CDR3: TGCGCCAGCAGCTTGGAGTTTCCTGACAGGGTCCACGAGCAGTACTTC. The encoded protein is CASSLEFPDRVHEQYF.

The chain joins TRBV5-6 to TRBJ1-1, with D tentatively TRBD1 (5 bases). V was cut by 1 base and J by 3 bases, with 10 bases left in between. CDR3 length: 14 amino acids. Per germline, CDR1 SGHDT and CDR2 YYEEEE. The CDR3 here is CASSLQGEYTEAFF. In DNA, the CDR3 is TGTGCCAGCAGCTTGCAGGGAGAGTACACTGAAGCTTTCTTT.

The rearrangement joins TRBV5-5 to TRBJ2-3, with TRBD2 as a possible D gene (7 bases). CDR3 length: 15 amino acids. From germline, CDR1 is SGHKS and CDR2 YYEKEE (reference sequence). V was pared by 0 bases and J by 3 bases, with 11 bases between. The CDR3 here is CASSLGRGGTDTQYF. Here the CDR3 DNA reads TGTGCCAGCAGCTTGGGAAGGGGGGGGACAGATACGCAGTATTTT.

The chain carries TRBV7-2 and TRBJ2-5; 16 positions agree with TRBD2. This CDR3 region has 17 residues. V shed 1 base and J 3 bases; nucleotides not matched to a gene: 2. Germline V gene data show CDR1 as SGHTA and CDR2 as FQGNSA. The CDR3 DNA is TGTGCCAGCAGCTTAGTTGGGACTAGCGGGGGGGAAGAGACCCAGTACTTC. It yields the protein CASSLVGTSGGEETQYF.

The chain couples TRBV5-1 to TRBJ1-1; perhaps TRBD1 as D (6 bases). V was pared by 0 bases and J by 5 bases, with 14 bases between. The CDR3 is made up of 15 amino acids. Germline CDR1 and CDR2: SGHRS and YFSETQ. The CDR3 DNA follows: TGCGCCAGCAGCTTGGCAGGGGCCACAGTTACTGAAGCTTTCTTT. Protein: CASSLAGATVTEAFF.

The CDR3 loop is CASSLTGRAETQYF. The DNA of the CDR3 is TGTGCCAGCAGTTTGACAGGGAGGGCAGAGACCCAGTACTTC. V is TRBV6-5 and J is TRBJ2-5; D assignment may be TRBD1 or TRBD2 (7 bases each). CDR1 is MNHEY, CDR2 SVGAGI, per germline. The CDR3 has 14 residues. The germline V and J ends were trimmed by 4 bases and 4 bases, with 13 bases remaining between them.